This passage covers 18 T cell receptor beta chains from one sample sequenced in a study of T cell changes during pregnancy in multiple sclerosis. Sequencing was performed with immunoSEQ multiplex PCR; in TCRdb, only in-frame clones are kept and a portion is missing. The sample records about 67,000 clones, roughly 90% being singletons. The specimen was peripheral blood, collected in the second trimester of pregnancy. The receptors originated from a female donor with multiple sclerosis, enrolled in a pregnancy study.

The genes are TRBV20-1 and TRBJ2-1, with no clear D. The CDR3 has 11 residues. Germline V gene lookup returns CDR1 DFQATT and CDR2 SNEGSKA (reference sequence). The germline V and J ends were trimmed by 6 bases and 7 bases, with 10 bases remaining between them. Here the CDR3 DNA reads TGCAGTGCCGCACGGTTAAATGAGCAGTTCTTC. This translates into CSAARLNEQFF.

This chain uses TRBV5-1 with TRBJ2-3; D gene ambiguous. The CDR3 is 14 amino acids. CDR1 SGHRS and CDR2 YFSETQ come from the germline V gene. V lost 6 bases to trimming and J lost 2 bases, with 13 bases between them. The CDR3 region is CASKKQTSTDTQYF. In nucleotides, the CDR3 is TGCGCCAGCAAGAAGCAAACCTCCACAGATACGCAGTATTTT.

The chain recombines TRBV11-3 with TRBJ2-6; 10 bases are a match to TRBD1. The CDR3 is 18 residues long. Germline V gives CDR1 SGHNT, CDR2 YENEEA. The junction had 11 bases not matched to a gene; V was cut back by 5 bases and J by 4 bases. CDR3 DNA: TGTGCCAGCAGCCAAGGGGACAGGGGCTCGAAAGGGGCCAACGTCCTGACTTTC. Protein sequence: CASSQGDRGSKGANVLTF.

The CDR3 nucleotides are TGTGCTAGTGGTTTGGCCGGGACAGGGGACGCAGATACGCAGTATTTT. Translation: CASGLAGTGDADTQYF. J is TRBJ2-3 and V is TRBV12-5; 10 bases line up with TRBD1. In germline, CDR1 is LGHNT, CDR2 FRNRAP. The CDR3 runs 16 residues. Trimming took 1 base from V and 4 from J; bases not matched to a gene: 5.

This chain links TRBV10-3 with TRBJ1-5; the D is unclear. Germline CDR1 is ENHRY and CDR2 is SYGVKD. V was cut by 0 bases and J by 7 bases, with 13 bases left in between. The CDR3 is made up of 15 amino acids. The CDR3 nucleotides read TGTGCCATCAGTGAGTCGCGGGGAAAGGGCCAGCCCCAGCATTTT. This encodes CAISESRGKGQPQHF.

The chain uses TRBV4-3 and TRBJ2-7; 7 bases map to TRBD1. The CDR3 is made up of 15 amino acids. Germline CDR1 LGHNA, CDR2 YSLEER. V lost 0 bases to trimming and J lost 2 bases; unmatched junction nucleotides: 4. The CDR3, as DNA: TGCGCCAGCAGCCAAGAGCGAGACAGGGCCTACGAGCAGTACTTC. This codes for CASSQERDRAYEQYF.

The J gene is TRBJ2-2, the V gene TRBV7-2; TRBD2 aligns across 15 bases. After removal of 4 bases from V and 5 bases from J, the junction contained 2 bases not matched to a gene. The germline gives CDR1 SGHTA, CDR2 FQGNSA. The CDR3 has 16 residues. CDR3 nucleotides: TGTGCCAGCAGCTCCGGGACTAGCGGGGGGACCGGGGAGCTGTTTTTT. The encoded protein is CASSSGTSGGTGELFF.

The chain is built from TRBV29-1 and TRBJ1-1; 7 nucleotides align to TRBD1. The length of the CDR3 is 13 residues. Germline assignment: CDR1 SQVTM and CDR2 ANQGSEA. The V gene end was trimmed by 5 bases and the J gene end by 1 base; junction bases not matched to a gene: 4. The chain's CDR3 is CSVLTGRNTEAFF. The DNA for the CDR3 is TGCAGCGTTTTGACAGGGAGGAACACTGAAGCTTTCTTT.

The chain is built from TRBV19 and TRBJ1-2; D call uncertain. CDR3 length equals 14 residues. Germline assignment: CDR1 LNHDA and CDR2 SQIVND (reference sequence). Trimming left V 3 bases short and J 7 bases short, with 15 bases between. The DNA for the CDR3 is TGTGCCAGTAGTATCACGTGGGCTCGTAGTGGCTACACCTTC. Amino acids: CASSITWARSGYTF.

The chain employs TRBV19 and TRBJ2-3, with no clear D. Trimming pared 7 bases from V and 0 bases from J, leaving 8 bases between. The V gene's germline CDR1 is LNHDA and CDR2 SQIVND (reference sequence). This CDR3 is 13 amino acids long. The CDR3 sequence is CASISPSTDTQYF. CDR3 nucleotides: TGTGCCAGTATTTCCCCGAGCACAGATACGCAGTATTTT.

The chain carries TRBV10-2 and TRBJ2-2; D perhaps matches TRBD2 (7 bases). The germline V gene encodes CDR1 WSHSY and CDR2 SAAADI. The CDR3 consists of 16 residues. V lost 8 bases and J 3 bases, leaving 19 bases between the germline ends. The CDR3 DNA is TGCGCCAGCCTCTCAAACCGGGGGGCCTACACCGGGGAGCTGTTTTTT. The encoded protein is CASLSNRGAYTGELFF.

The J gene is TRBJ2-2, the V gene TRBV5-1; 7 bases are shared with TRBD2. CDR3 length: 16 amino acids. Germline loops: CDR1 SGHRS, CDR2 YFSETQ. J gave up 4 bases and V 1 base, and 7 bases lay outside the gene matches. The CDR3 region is CASSLTTSFSTGELFF. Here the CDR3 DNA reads TGCGCCAGCAGCTTGACGACTAGCTTCAGCACCGGGGAGCTGTTTTTT. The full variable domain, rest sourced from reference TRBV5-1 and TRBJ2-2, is KAGVTQTPRYLIKTRGQQVTLSCSPISGHRSVSWYQQTPGQGLQFLFEYFSETQRNKGNFPGRFSGRQFSNSRSEMNVSTLELGDSALYLCASSLTTSFSTGELFFGEGSRLTVL.

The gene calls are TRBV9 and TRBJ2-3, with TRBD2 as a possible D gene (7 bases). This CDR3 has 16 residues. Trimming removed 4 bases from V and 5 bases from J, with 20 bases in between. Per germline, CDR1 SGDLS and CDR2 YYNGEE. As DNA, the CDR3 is TGTGCCAGCAGCATAGGGGGGAGCGGGATTAAAGATACGCAGTATTTT. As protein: CASSIGGSGIKDTQYF.

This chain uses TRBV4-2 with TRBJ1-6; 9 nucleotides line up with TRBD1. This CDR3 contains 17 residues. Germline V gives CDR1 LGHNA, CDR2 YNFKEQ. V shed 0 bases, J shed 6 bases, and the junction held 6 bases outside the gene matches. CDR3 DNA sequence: TGTGCCAGCAGCCAAGACCCGACAGGGGGGCTTAATTCACCCCTCCACTTT. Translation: CASSQDPTGGLNSPLHF.

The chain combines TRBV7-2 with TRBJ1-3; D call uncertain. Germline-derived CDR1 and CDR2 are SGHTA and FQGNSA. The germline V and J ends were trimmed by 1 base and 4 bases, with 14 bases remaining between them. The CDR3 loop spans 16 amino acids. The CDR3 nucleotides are TGTGCCAGCAGCTTAGTCTTGGCAAACACAGGAAACACCATATATTTT. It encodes CASSLVLANTGNTIYF.

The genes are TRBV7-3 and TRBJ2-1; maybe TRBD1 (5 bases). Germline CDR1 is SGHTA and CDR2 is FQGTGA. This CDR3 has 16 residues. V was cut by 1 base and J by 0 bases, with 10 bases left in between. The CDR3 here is CASSLRGGSSYNEQFF. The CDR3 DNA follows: TGTGCCAGCAGCTTAAGGGGCGGAAGCTCCTACAATGAGCAGTTCTTC.

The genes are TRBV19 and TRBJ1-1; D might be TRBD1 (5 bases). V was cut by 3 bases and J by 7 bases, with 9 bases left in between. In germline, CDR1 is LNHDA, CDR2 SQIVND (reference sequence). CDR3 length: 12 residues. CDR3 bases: TGTGCCAGTAGTATGGCGGGGGTTGAAGCTTTCTTT. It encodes CASSMAGVEAFF.

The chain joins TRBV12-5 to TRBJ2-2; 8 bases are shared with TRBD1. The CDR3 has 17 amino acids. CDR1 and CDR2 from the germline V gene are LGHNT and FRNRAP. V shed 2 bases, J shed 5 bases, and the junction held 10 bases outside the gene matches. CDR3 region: CASGLRGQVARTGELFF. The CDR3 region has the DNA TGTGCTAGTGGTTTGCGGGGACAGGTTGCTCGGACCGGGGAGCTGTTTTTT. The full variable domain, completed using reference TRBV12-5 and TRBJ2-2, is DARVTQTPRHKVTEMGQEVTMRCQPILGHNTVFWYRQTMMQGLELLAYFRNRAPLDDSGMPKDRFSAEMPDATLATLKIQPSEPRDSAVYFCASGLRGQVARTGELFFGEGSRLTVL.